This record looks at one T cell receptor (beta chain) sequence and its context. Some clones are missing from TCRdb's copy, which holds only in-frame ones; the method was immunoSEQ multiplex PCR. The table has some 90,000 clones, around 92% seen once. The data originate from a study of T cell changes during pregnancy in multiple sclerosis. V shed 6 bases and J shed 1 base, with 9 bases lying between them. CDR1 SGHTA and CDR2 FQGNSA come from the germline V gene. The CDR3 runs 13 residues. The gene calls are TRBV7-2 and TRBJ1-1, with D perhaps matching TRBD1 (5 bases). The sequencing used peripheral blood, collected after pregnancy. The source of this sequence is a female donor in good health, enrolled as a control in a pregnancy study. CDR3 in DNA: TGTGCCAGCAGTCCCGGGGGGAACACTGAAGCTTTCTTT. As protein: CASSPGGNTEAFF.